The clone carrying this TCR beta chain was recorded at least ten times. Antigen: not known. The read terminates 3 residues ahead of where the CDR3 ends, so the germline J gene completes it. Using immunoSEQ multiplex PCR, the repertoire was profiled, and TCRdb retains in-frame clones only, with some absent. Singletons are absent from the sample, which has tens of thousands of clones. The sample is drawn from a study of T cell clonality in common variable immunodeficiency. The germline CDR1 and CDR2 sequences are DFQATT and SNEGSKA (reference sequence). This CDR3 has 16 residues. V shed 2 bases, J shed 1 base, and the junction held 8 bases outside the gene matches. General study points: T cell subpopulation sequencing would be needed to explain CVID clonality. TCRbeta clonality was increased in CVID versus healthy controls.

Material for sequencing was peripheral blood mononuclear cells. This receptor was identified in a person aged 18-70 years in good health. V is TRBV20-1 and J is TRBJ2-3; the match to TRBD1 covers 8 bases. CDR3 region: CSARRKWGQGTDTQYF. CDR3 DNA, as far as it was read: TGCAGTGCTAGACGGAAATGGGGACAGGGCACAGATACG.